This TCR beta chain appears in the sequencing data of a study of T cells expressing NK-cell markers (dated by TCRdb to about 2020). For the wider study: Fewer than ten donors provided sorted CD3+CD56+NKG2C+, CD3+CD56+NKG2C- and CD3+CD56-NKG2C+ T-cell subsets, whose TCR beta-chain repertoires were profiled. The eight sequenced donors were randomly selected healthy volunteers, three men and five women. Among the eight sequenced donors, seven were HCMV-seropositive and one was HCMV-seronegative. Libraries were sequenced as 2 x 150 bp reads on Illumina HiSeq 2000/2500, MiSeq or NextSeq. What the research found in general, with its limitations: In six donors, the dominant CD3+CD56+NKG2C+ clonotypes were among the top 10 CD8+ clonotypes and accounted for roughly 1.0-7.0% of CD8+ T cells. It remained unclear whether the expanded NKG2C-expressing T cell clones were specific for HCMV antigens. Those dominant clonotypes were again the most abundant among CD3+CD56-NKG2C+ cells in a few donors, at about 28.3-65%.

Sequencing instrument: Illumina HiSeq 2000. TCR beta cDNA libraries were made by 5'RACE template switching that added a universal primer site and unique molecular identifiers. cDNA synthesis was primed from the TCR beta constant segment and was followed by two successive PCR amplification steps. In the source study's methods: MIGEC handled demultiplexing of the reads and grouping by UMI, while MiTCR was used to assemble and quantify clonotypes. To exclude erroneous sequences, any TCR cDNA sequence not supported by at least two reads was discarded. The tcR package was used for downstream repertoire analysis, with clonotypes matched between fractions based on CDR3 nucleotide sequence plus V segment. Antigen specificity was annotated against VDJdb with VDJmatch, allowing one amino acid substitution in CDR3. TCRdb reprocessed the reads, and each CDR3 protein sequence is entered once, without DNA. Here the V and J calls rest on TCRdb's processing, not on the authors' analysis. This sample's clone table shows about 150,000 distinct CDR3 sequences. The ten largest make up roughly a third of the sample.

Comment on this clonotype: Its antigen has not been determined.

A commercial ELISA kit detecting HCMV-specific IgG in serum was used to determine HCMV serostatus. Peripheral blood mononuclear cells were isolated from blood by Ficoll density gradient centrifugation. Taken from cysteine to phenylalanine, the CDR3 has 16 residues. No DNA is recorded. From a lookup of the germline V gene (reference sequence), CDR1 and CDR2 are DFQATT and SNEGSKA. The source material was blood T cells: a sorted CD56 or NKG2C T cell subset, CD4+ or CD8+ T cells, or bulk PBMC T cells (not recorded which). The sequence is built from TRBV20-1 and TRBJ2-7; TCRdb calls TRBD1, which cannot be checked without DNA. The source is a woman in her forties or fifties in good health. Donor details come from another sample of the same person, matched by shared clones. The CDR3 loop reads CSAPSWDRGTPYEQYF.